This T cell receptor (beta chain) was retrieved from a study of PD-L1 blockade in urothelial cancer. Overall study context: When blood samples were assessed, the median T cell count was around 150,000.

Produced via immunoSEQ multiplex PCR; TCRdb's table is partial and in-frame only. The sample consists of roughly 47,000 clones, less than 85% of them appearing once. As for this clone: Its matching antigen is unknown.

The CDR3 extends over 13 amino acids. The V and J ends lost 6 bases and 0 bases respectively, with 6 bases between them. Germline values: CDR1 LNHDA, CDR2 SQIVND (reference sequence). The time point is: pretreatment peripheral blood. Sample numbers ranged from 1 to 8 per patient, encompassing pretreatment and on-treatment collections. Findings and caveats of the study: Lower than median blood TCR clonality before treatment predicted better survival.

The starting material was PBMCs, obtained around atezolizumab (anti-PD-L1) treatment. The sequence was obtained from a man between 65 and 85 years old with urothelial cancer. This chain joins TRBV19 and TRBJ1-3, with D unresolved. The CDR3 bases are TGTGCCAGTAGAGCCCCCTCTGGAAACACCATATATTTT. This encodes CASRAPSGNTIYF.